These 29 T cell receptor beta chains originate from one sample sequenced in a study of cytomegalovirus exposure and HLA in healthy donors. Assay: immunoSEQ multiplex PCR; the TCRdb copy retains only in-frame clones and omits some. The sample records about 240,000 clones, approximately 86% being singletons. Sequencing was done on a sample of PBMCs. The receptors shown here come from a woman aged 25 to 39 in good health and CMV-seropositive.

This rearrangement joins TRBV19 to TRBJ2-2; 7 nucleotides match TRBD2. The junction had 6 bases not matched to a gene; V was cut back by 10 bases and J by 4 bases. The germline V gene encodes CDR1 LNHDA and CDR2 SQIVND (reference sequence). The CDR3 consists of 13 residues. The CDR3 loop is CATHGTTTGELFF. The CDR3 coding sequence is TGTGCCACCCACGGGACTACCACCGGGGAGCTGTTTTTT.

CDR3 protein: CASSLGTGGIYNEQFF. CDR3 DNA: TGTGCCAGCAGCTTGGGAACGGGAGGAATCTACAATGAGCAGTTCTTC. V and J are TRBV7-9 and TRBJ2-1; 7 bases map to TRBD2. The germline V gene encodes CDR1 SEHNR and CDR2 FQNEAQ (reference sequence). The V gene end was trimmed by 3 bases and the J gene end by 3 bases; junction bases not matched to a gene: 8. The CDR3 totals 16 residues.

The chain combines TRBV5-4 with TRBJ2-2, with 7 bases fitting TRBD1. V trimming: 2 bases; J trimming: 7 bases; junction bases outside the gene matches: 5. Germline V CDR1 and CDR2: SGHNT, YYREEE (reference sequence). This CDR3 is 14 amino acids long. CDR3 DNA: TGTGCCAGCAGCTTCGACAGGGCAATCGGGGAGCTGTTTTTT. It codes for CASSFDRAIGELFF. Combining the CDR3 with reference TRBV5-4 and TRBJ2-2 gives the whole variable domain ETGVTQSPTHLIKTRGQQVTLRCSSQSGHNTVSWYQQALGQGPQFIFQYYREEENGRGNFPPRFSGLQFPNYSSELNVNALELDDSALYLCASSFDRAIGELFFGEGSRLTVL.

This chain joins TRBV5-1 and TRBJ1-3; 7 positions match TRBD1. The CDR3 has 16 residues. V dropped 2 bases and J dropped 4; count of bases not matched to a gene: 9. CDR1 and CDR2 from the germline V gene are SGHRS and YFSETQ. The DNA of the CDR3 is TGCGCCAGCAGCTTAGGACTCAGGGGGATCGGAAACACCATATATTTT. It codes for CASSLGLRGIGNTIYF.

V is TRBV5-1 and J is TRBJ1-5, with no clear D. The V gene lost 5 bases and the J gene lost 1 base, with 10 bases spanning the gap. This CDR3 is 14 amino acids long. Germline V lookup: CDR1 SGHRS, CDR2 YFSETQ. This CDR3 is CASRADMSNQPQHF. DNA for the CDR3: TGCGCCAGCAGAGCTGACATGAGCAATCAGCCCCAGCATTTT.

J is TRBJ2-5 and V is TRBV5-4; the D gene is possibly TRBD1 (6 bases). Germline CDR1 reads SGHNT; CDR2 reads YYREEE (reference sequence). Trimming left V 5 bases short and J 1 base short, with 12 bases between. The CDR3 runs to 14 residues. The DNA of the CDR3 is TGTGCCAGCAGAAAAACAGGGACCCAAGAGACCCAGTACTTC. Residues: CASRKTGTQETQYF.

This clone was seen a single time. The chain has TRBV28 and TRBJ2-7; the match to TRBD2 covers 10 bases. Unmatched junction bases numbered 12, after V lost 9 bases and J lost 4 bases. The CDR3 consists of 15 residues. The germline V gene encodes CDR1 MDHEN and CDR2 SYDVKM. CDR3 sequence (DNA): TGTGCCAGTTTAACTCGTCGGACTAGCGGTTACGAGCAGTACTTC. This gives the protein CASLTRRTSGYEQYF.

The rearrangement uses TRBV15 and TRBJ2-5; no clear D. This CDR3 is built from 15 residues. Trimming took off 1 base at V and 1 base at J, with 10 bases between the two ends. The V gene's germline CDR1 is LNHNV and CDR2 YYDKDF (reference sequence). This CDR3 is CATSRGPPGQETQYF. CDR3 sequence (DNA): TGTGCCACCAGCAGAGGCCCGCCGGGCCAAGAGACCCAGTACTTC.

The chain has TRBV6-1 and TRBJ2-3; TRBD1 matches at 11 bases. The junction had 4 bases not matched to a gene; V was cut back by 10 bases and J by 1 base. CDR1 is MNHNS, CDR2 SASEGT, per germline. CDR3 length equals 14 residues. CDR3 sequence: CATRGQGGTDTQYF. Written as DNA, the CDR3 is TGTGCCACCAGGGGACAGGGGGGCACAGATACGCAGTATTTT.

This clone was seen a single time. This chain joins TRBV5-1 and TRBJ1-3, with D possibly matching TRBD1 (6 bases). The CDR3 length is 16 residues. Germline CDR1 is SGHRS and CDR2 is YFSETQ. V was shortened by 3 bases and J by 2 bases, with 15 bases between the two germline ends. DNA for the CDR3: TGCGCCAGCAGCTCCGACCCTCAGGGGCCTGGAAACACCATATATTTT. Its translation: CASSSDPQGPGNTIYF.

On this clone itself: This specimen includes other DNA sequences encoding the same CDR3. This sequence joins TRBV9 and TRBJ2-7; 8 bases match TRBD1. The CDR3 contains 14 residues. CDR1 and CDR2 from the germline V gene are SGDLS and YYNGEE. V shed 0 bases, J shed 3 bases, and the junction held 2 bases outside the gene matches. CDR3 in amino acids: CASSVATGGYEQYF. The CDR3, as DNA: TGTGCCAGCAGCGTAGCTACAGGGGGCTACGAGCAGTACTTC.

This chain joins TRBV11-2 and TRBJ1-3, with D uncertain. CDR1 SGHAT and CDR2 FQNNGV come from the germline V gene. This CDR3 is built from 13 residues. V dropped 6 bases and J dropped 1 base, with 7 bases sitting between them. CDR3 loop: CASSPGSGNTIYF. For the CDR3, the DNA is TGTGCCAGCAGTCCCGGTTCTGGAAACACCATATATTTT. Drawing the rest from reference TRBV11-2 and TRBJ1-3, the complete variable domain is EAGVAQSPRYKIIEKRQSVAFWCNPISGHATLYWYQQILGQGPKLLIQFQNNGVVDDSQLPKDRFSAERLKGVDSTLKIQPAKLEDSAVYLCASSPGSGNTIYFGEGSWLTVV.

This chain joins TRBV5-1 and TRBJ1-2; TRBD1 agrees at 7 bases. Germline V gene sequence: CDR1 SGHRS, CDR2 YFSETQ. This CDR3 is built from 14 residues. Trimming removed 5 bases from V and 1 base from J; junction bases left unmatched: 5. The DNA of the CDR3 is TGCGCCAGCAGAGTGGGACAGAATAACTATGGCTACACCTTC. Its protein product is CASRVGQNNYGYTF.

The chain recombines TRBV5-1 with TRBJ1-2, with 7 nucleotides matching TRBD1. The CDR3 is 13 residues long. V lost 0 bases to trimming and J lost 8 bases; unmatched junction nucleotides: 4. In germline, CDR1 is SGHRS, CDR2 YFSETQ. The CDR3 loop reads CASSLGGGGGYTF. CDR3 DNA sequence: TGCGCCAGCAGCTTGGGAGGGGGCGGCGGCTACACCTTC.

This chain joins TRBV27 and TRBJ1-2, with D possibly being TRBD1 (5 bases). The CDR3 runs 15 residues. Germline loops: CDR1 MNHEY, CDR2 SMNVEV (reference sequence). V lost 4 bases to trimming and J lost 8 bases, with 20 bases between them. The DNA for the CDR3 is TGTGCCAGCAGTTCGTTACTGGGGGGTCTCGGAGGCTACACCTTC. Amino acid sequence: CASSSLLGGLGGYTF.

The DNA for the CDR3 is TGCGCCACACAGGGAGGGGTTGTTAGCAATCAGCCCCAGCATTTT. Protein product: CATQGGVVSNQPQHF. The rearrangement links TRBV10-2 to TRBJ1-5, with TRBD1 as a possible D gene (6 bases). This CDR3 is 15 amino acids long. Between the trimmed V and J ends, which lost 10 bases and 0 bases, there was a span of 16 bases. Germline V gene data show CDR1 as WSHSY and CDR2 as SAAADI.

This clone showed up just a few times. This sequence joins TRBV4-1 and TRBJ1-5, with a weak D call TRBD1 (6 bases). The CDR3 totals 13 residues. In germline, CDR1 is MGHRA, CDR2 YSYEKL. Trimming took off 0 bases at V and 8 bases at J, with 8 bases between the two ends. This chain's CDR3 is CASSQEDSKPQHF. The CDR3 DNA sequence: TGCGCCAGCAGCCAAGAGGACAGTAAGCCCCAGCATTTT.

This chain joins TRBV30 and TRBJ2-1; D is uncertain. The germline V gene has CDR1 GTSNPN and CDR2 SVGIG (reference sequence). Trimming took off 4 bases at V and 5 bases at J, with 18 bases between the two ends. The CDR3 extends over 15 amino acids. The CDR3 region has the DNA TGTGCCTGGACTTCGCGACTCCTTAAGAACAATGAGCAGTTCTTC. It translates to CAWTSRLLKNNEQFF.

The gene calls are TRBV19 and TRBJ1-2, with 9 bases that match TRBD1. Germline V gives CDR1 LNHDA, CDR2 SQIVND (reference sequence). Unmatched junction bases numbered 6, after V lost 0 bases and J lost 10 bases. This CDR3 contains 14 residues. CDR3 in amino acids: CASSIEGQGTDYTF. As DNA, the CDR3 is TGTGCCAGTAGTATAGAAGGACAGGGGACAGACTACACCTTC.

The rearrangement links TRBV4-1 to TRBJ1-1; perhaps TRBD1 as D (5 bases). The CDR3 spans 14 residues. CDR1 is MGHRA and CDR2 is YSYEKL in the germline V gene. Trimming pared 4 bases from V and 0 bases from J, leaving 9 bases between. Written as DNA, the CDR3 is TGCGCCAGCAGCCTTAGGGGTTTGAACACTGAAGCTTTCTTT. Translating it yields CASSLRGLNTEAFF.

This rearrangement joins TRBV19 to TRBJ1-2; tentatively, D is TRBD1 (5 bases). This CDR3 contains 16 residues. Germline V CDR1 and CDR2: LNHDA, SQIVND (reference sequence). V gave up 0 bases and J gave up 2 bases, with 13 bases separating them. For the CDR3, the DNA is TGTGCCAGTAGTATAGATAGGGGAGGGAGAAACTATGGCTACACCTTC. It codes for CASSIDRGGRNYGYTF. Complete variable domain (other parts from reference TRBV19 and TRBJ1-2): DGGITQSPKYLFRKEGQNVTLSCEQNLNHDAMYWYRQDPGQGLRLIYYSQIVNDFQKGDIAEGYSVSREKKESFPLTVTSAQKNPTAFYLCASSIDRGGRNYGYTFGSGTRLTVV.

This chain connects TRBV6-5 to TRBJ2-1; a weak D match, TRBD2 (5 bases). The CDR3 runs 16 residues. Trimming took 2 bases from V and 6 from J, leaving 17 bases between them. Germline V gene data show CDR1 as MNHEY and CDR2 as SVGAGI. Here the CDR3 reads CASSYSLARAGNEQFF. DNA of the CDR3: TGTGCCAGCAGTTACAGCCTAGCCCGGGCGGGCAATGAGCAGTTCTTC.

The genes are TRBV5-1 and TRBJ1-2, with a weak D call TRBD1 (6 bases). The CDR3 has 15 amino acids. Germline V CDR1 and CDR2: SGHRS, YFSETQ. V gave up 0 bases and J gave up 5 bases, with 14 bases separating them. The CDR3 protein is CASSLGGLGAYGYTF. The CDR3 nucleotides are TGCGCCAGCAGCTTGGGTGGCTTGGGGGCTTATGGCTACACCTTC.

This CDR3 reads CASSQVQDNEKLFF. CDR3 nucleotides: TGTGCCAGCAGCCAAGTACAGGATAATGAAAAACTGTTTTTT. The chain couples TRBV4-2 to TRBJ1-4; the D gene is possibly TRBD1 (5 bases). Germline loops: CDR1 LGHNA, CDR2 YNFKEQ. This CDR3 is 14 amino acids long. Trimming took off 1 base at V and 4 bases at J, with 7 bases between the two ends.

The chain is built from TRBV18 and TRBJ2-1, with no clear D. CDR1 is KGHSH and CDR2 is LQKENI in the germline V gene. This CDR3 has 14 residues. Trimming left V 2 bases short and J 5 bases short, with 10 bases between. The CDR3 region has the DNA TGTGCCAGCTCACCAGAGTATCTAGACAATGAGCAGTTCTTC. Encoded protein: CASSPEYLDNEQFF.

The J gene is TRBJ1-1, the V gene TRBV2, with 12 bases that match TRBD1. The trim removed 7 bases at V and 8 bases at J, leaving 8 bases unmatched. The CDR3 length is 14 residues. Per germline, CDR1 SNHLY and CDR2 FYNNEI. CDR3 bases: TGTGCCAGCAAAGGTGGGACAGGGGGCATGGAAGCTTTCTTT. Its translation is CASKGGTGGMEAFF.

This clone occurred once. The rearrangement uses TRBV5-1 and TRBJ2-7; possible D gene TRBD2, 5 bases. Trimming removed 5 bases at V and 0 bases at J, with 9 bases between. Looked up from germline, CDR1 is SGHRS and CDR2 is YFSETQ. CDR3 length: 13 residues. The CDR3 DNA is TGCGCCAGCAGGGACTCCTTCTCCTACGAGCAGTACTTC. Its translation is CASRDSFSYEQYF.

This chain links TRBV6-5 with TRBJ2-1; 13 nucleotides align to TRBD2. There are 15 residues in the CDR3. J gave up 9 bases and V 2 bases, and 4 bases lay outside the gene matches. CDR1 is MNHEY and CDR2 is SVGAGI in the germline V gene. DNA for the CDR3: TGTGCCAGCAGTTACCCCGGACTAGCGGGAGTTGAGCAGTTCTTC. Translated, it gives CASSYPGLAGVEQFF.

The chain links TRBV5-1 to TRBJ1-3; D is unclear. In germline, CDR1 is SGHRS, CDR2 YFSETQ. The V and J ends lost 1 base and 3 bases respectively, with 5 bases between them. CDR3 length: 13 amino acids. In nucleotides, the CDR3 is TGCGCCAGCAGCTTGCAGGTTGGAAACACCATATATTTT. Translated: CASSLQVGNTIYF. The entire variable domain, with the rest obtained from reference TRBV5-1 and TRBJ1-3, is as follows: KAGVTQTPRYLIKTRGQQVTLSCSPISGHRSVSWYQQTPGQGLQFLFEYFSETQRNKGNFPGRFSGRQFSNSRSEMNVSTLELGDSALYLCASSLQVGNTIYFGEGSWLTVV.